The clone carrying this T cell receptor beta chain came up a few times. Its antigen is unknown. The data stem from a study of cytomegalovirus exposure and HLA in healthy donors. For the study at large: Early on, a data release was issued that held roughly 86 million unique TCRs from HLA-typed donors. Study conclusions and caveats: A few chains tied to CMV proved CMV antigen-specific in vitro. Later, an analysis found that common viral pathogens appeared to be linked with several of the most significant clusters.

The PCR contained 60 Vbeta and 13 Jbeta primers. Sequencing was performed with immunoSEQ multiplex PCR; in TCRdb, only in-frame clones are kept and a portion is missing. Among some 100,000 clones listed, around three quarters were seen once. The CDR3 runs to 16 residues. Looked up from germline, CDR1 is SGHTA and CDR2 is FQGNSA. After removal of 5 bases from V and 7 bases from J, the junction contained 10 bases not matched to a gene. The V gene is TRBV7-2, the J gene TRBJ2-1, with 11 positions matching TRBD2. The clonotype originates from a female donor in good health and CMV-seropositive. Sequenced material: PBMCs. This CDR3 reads CASSGWVAGGFNEQFF. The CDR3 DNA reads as TGTGCCAGCAGCGGATGGGTAGCGGGGGGGTTTAATGAGCAGTTCTTC.